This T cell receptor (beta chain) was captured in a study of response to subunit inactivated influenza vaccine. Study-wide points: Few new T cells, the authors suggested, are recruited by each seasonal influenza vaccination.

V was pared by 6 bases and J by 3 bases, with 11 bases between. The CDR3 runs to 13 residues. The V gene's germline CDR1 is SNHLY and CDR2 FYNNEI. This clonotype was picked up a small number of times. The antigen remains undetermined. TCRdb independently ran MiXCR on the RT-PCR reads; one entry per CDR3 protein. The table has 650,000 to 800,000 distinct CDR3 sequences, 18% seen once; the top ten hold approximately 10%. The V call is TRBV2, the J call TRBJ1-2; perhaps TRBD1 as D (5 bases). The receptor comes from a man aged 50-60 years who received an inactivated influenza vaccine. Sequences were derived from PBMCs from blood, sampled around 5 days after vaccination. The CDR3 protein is CASRTGVYYGYTF. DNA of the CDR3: TGTGCCAGCAGAACAGGTGTTTACTATGGCTACACCTTC.